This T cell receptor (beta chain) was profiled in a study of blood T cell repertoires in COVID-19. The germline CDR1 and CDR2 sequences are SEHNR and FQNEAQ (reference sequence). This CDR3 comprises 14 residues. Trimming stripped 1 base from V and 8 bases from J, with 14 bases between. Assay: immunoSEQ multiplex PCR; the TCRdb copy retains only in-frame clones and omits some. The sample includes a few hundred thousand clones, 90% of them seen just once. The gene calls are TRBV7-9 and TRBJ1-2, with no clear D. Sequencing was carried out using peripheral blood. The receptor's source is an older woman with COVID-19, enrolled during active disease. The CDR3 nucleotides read TGTGCCAGCAGCTTAGTGTCGGGGAACGACGGCTACACCTTC. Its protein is CASSLVSGNDGYTF. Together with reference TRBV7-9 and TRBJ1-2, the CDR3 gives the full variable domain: DTGVSQNPRHKITKRGQNVTFRCDPISEHNRLYWYRQTLGQGPEFLTYFQNEAQLEKSRLLSDRFSAERPKGSFSTLEIQRTEQGDSAMYLCASSLVSGNDGYTFGSGTRLTVV.